This T cell receptor (beta chain) appears in the sequencing data of a study of T cell responses to AZD1222 COVID-19 vaccine. Findings of the study overall: All repertoire sampling was performed exclusively after the peak T cell response. Rises in breadth and depth of Spike-specific TCRs came after two AZD1222 doses.

Pooled samples include second doses given at about 4 or 12 weeks. This CDR3 region has 15 residues. V was cut by 2 bases and J by 1 base, with 10 bases left in between. Germline loops: CDR1 SGHTA, CDR2 FQGTGA. As regards this clone: Its antigen is undetermined.

Clones were sequenced by immunoSEQ multiplex PCR, and TCRdb holds only the in-frame ones, with some missing. This table has roughly 140,000 clones, approximately 90% appearing once. The J gene is TRBJ2-3, the V gene TRBV7-3; D gene uncertain. The sequencing here drew on peripheral blood, taken 28 days after the second AZD1222 dose. This receptor was identified in an adult who received the AZD1222 COVID-19 vaccine. The CDR3 region has the DNA TGTGCCAGCAGCTTACAGCAAGTGGGCACAGATACGCAGTATTTT. Amino acid sequence: CASSLQQVGTDTQYF.